Presented here are 14 T cell receptor beta chains from one specimen sequenced in a study of blood T cells in healthy people across ages. A J-beta primer mix and a sample-barcoded 5' primer were used in a second PCR of roughly 7 to 12 cycles. TCRdb re-called the 5' RACE reads with MiXCR, one entry per CDR3 protein. The data contain hundreds of thousands of distinct CDR3 sequences, around half of them singletons. The sample consisted of blood. All receptors derive from a woman aged 55-69 years in good health.

A few counts support this clonotype. The chain recombines TRBV6-1 with TRBJ2-7, with D perhaps TRBD1 (6 bases). Germline V gives CDR1 MNHNS, CDR2 SASEGT. This CDR3 has 14 residues. The V and J ends lost 6 bases and 1 base respectively, with 13 bases between them. This chain's CDR3 is CASSARDTSYEQYF. The CDR3 nucleotides read TGTGCCAGCAGCGCCCGGGACACTTCCTACGAGCAGTACTTC.

V and J are TRBV29-1 and TRBJ2-1; TRBD1 is a possible D gene (6 bases). Trimming shortened V by 7 bases and J by 9 bases, and 16 bases separated the two germline ends. The CDR3 sequence is 12 residues long. Germline values: CDR1 SQVTM, CDR2 ANQGSEA. The CDR3 DNA follows: TGCAGCGCGCGAGGGGGAAGGGCTGAGCAGTTCTTC. Its protein is CSARGGRAEQFF.

This chain links TRBV29-1 with TRBJ2-3, with a tentative D call TRBD2 (5 bases). Germline CDR1 and CDR2: SQVTM and ANQGSEA. V was trimmed by 8 bases and J by 5 bases, leaving 14 bases between them. The CDR3 sequence is 12 residues long. The CDR3 nucleotides read TGCAGCATACAGTCCAGCGGAGATACGCAGTATTTT. This gives the protein CSIQSSGDTQYF.

This clonotype was found a few times. A much larger clone differs from this one at a single base, so this may be a read error. This chain uses TRBV20-1 with TRBJ2-5; D unresolved. This CDR3 comprises 15 residues. Trimming shortened V by 6 bases and J by 11 bases, and 28 bases separated the two germline ends. The germline gives CDR1 DFQATT, CDR2 SNEGSKA (reference sequence). The CDR3 reads CSAGHAATAYNEQYF. CDR3 coding DNA: TGCAGTGCCGGTCATGCGGCGACTGCCTACAATGAGCAGTACTTC.

This clonotype was counted between two and nine times. The V gene is TRBV21-1, the J gene TRBJ2-7; the table's D call of TRBD2 was not tested on the DNA. TRBV21-1 is a pseudogene locus. This CDR3 contains 17 residues. CDR3 in amino acids: CASSRRVTAGGSYEQYF. As DNA, the CDR3 is TGTGCCAGCAGCCGAAGGGTAACTGCGGGAGGTTCCTACGAGCAGTACTTC.

Ten or more counts support this clonotype. The rearrangement joins TRBV29-1 to TRBJ1-4, with a weak D call TRBD1 (6 bases). V lost 5 bases, J lost 2 bases, and 12 bases lay in between. Germline CDR1 reads SQVTM; CDR2 reads ANQGSEA. The length of the CDR3 is 14 residues. The CDR3 nucleotides are TGCAGCGTTCACGAGGGGGTGACTAATGAAAAACTGTTTTTT. This encodes CSVHEGVTNEKLFF. Variable domain in full (rest from reference TRBV29-1 and TRBJ1-4): SAVISQKPSRDICQRGTSLTIQCQVDSQVTMMFWYRQQPGQSLTLIATANQGSEATYESGFVIDKFPISRPNLTFSTLTVSNMSPEDSSIYLCSVHEGVTNEKLFFGSGTQLSVL.

This clonotype was picked up a small number of times. The chain employs TRBV20-1 and TRBJ2-2; TRBD1 matches at 8 bases. This CDR3 contains 15 residues. The germline gives CDR1 DFQATT, CDR2 SNEGSKA (reference sequence). After removal of 0 bases from V and 4 bases from J, the junction contained 4 bases not matched to a gene. CDR3 region: CSARDGQGATGELFF. The CDR3 DNA follows: TGCAGTGCTAGAGACGGACAGGGAGCCACCGGGGAGCTGTTTTTT.

Only one count was recorded for this clonotype. It may be a read error: a sequence one base away is much more abundant. The V call is TRBV20-1, the J call TRBJ2-1; no firm D call. CDR1 and CDR2 (germline): DFQATT, SNEGSKA (reference sequence). The CDR3 consists of 12 residues. In nucleotides, the CDR3 is TGCAGGGCTAGAGGCCCCTACAATGAGCAGTTCTTC. It specifies CRARGPYNEQFF.

A few counts support this clonotype. The chain uses TRBV20-1 and TRBJ2-5, with D perhaps matching TRBD2 (5 bases). In germline, CDR1 is DFQATT, CDR2 SNEGSKA (reference sequence). The CDR3 extends over 15 amino acids. V was trimmed by 3 bases and J by 6 bases, leaving 20 bases between them. CDR3: CSASKHQEAVKTQYF. The CDR3 region has the DNA TGCAGTGCTAGTAAGCACCAGGAGGCGGTAAAGACCCAGTACTTC.

The CDR3 sequence: CSLADRGGYGYTF. For the CDR3, the DNA is TGCAGCTTAGCCGACAGGGGAGGCTATGGCTACACCTTC. The V and J genes are TRBV29-1 and TRBJ1-2; 8 positions match TRBD1. The CDR3 covers 13 residues. J was trimmed by 4 bases and V by 8 bases; bases with no gene match: 9. Germline V gene sequence: CDR1 SQVTM, CDR2 ANQGSEA.

The chain uses TRBV7-9 and TRBJ2-7; 8 bases match TRBD1. Germline CDR1 is SEHNR and CDR2 is FQNEAQ (reference sequence). V trimming: 6 bases; J trimming: 6 bases; junction bases outside the gene matches: 10. The CDR3 is 14 residues long. CDR3 nucleotide sequence: TGTGCCAGCAGGGATACGGGACAGGTCTCCGAGCAGTACTTC. It is translated as CASRDTGQVSEQYF.

The chain couples TRBV20-1 to TRBJ2-7, with TRBD2 matching 8 bases. Germline CDR1 and CDR2: DFQATT and SNEGSKA (reference sequence). The CDR3 runs 15 residues. With 0 bases clipped from V and 6 bases from J, the junction kept 10 bases outside the gene matches. The CDR3 sequence is CSARDFGLAHVEQYF. The CDR3 DNA reads TGCAGTGCTAGAGATTTTGGACTAGCTCACGTCGAGCAGTACTTC.

This clonotype was found a few times. V gene TRBV12-3 or TRBV12-4 combines with J gene TRBJ2-1; D is ambiguous. The CDR3 covers 12 residues. Trimming cost V 2 bases and J 9 bases, with 8 bases left between them. The CDR3 nucleotides read TGTGCCAGCAGTTTAACCCGGGTTGAGCAGTTCTTC. This gives the protein CASSLTRVEQFF.

This rearrangement joins TRBV6-5 to TRBJ1-1; 8 bases fit TRBD1. Trimming cost V 5 bases and J 5 bases; bases outside gene matches: 13. Germline lookup yields CDR1 MNHEY and CDR2 SVGAGI. CDR3 size: 16 residues. The CDR3 loop is CASSPDRGIPWTEAFF. The CDR3 DNA follows: TGTGCCAGCAGTCCTGACAGGGGTATTCCTTGGACTGAAGCTTTCTTT.